The source of this TCR beta chain is a study of beta chain features in type 1 diabetes. The single heparinised draw taken from each donor contained about 110 mL of blood on average. General study results and limits: The naive, central memory and Treg TCRB repertoires looked more alike in patients than they did in healthy donors.

The authors reverse transcribed all of the isolated RNA, so sequencing captured expressed TCRB transcripts. TCRdb keeps only in-frame clones here, not all; method: immunoSEQ multiplex PCR. The data hold 160,000 or so clones, with more than 9.5% observed a single time. The trim removed 2 bases at V and 0 bases at J, leaving 6 bases unmatched. This CDR3 has 18 residues. The germline CDR1 and CDR2 sequences are SGHDN and FVKESK. This clone was counted between two and nine times. What it binds is unknown. This chain links TRBV14 with TRBJ2-6; 8 nucleotides align to TRBD1. This TCR was recovered from a man between 18 and 29 years old in good health. The specimen sequenced was central memory CD4+ T cells from blood. This CDR3 reads CASSQRQGTSSGANVLTF. For the CDR3, the DNA is TGTGCCAGCAGCCAAAGACAGGGGACCTCCTCTGGGGCCAACGTCCTGACTTTC.